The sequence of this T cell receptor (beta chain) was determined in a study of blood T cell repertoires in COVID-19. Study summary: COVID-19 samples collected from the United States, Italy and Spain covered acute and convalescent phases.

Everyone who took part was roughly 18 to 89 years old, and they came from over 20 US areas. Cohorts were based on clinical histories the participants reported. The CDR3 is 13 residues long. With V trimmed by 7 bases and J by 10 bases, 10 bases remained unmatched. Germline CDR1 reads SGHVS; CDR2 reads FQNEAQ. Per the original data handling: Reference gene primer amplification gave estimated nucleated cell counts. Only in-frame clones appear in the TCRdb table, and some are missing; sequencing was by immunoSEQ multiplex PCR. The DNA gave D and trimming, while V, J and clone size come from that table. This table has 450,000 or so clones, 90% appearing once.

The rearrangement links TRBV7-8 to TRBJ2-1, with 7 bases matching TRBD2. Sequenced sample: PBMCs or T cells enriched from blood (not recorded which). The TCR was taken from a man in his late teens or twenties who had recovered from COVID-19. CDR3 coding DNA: TGTGCCAGCAACGTCGGTGGCGGGAGCGAGCAGTTCTTC. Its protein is CASNVGGGSEQFF.